Each of the 5 T cell receptor beta chains below was sequenced from the same sample in a study of blood T cell repertoires in COVID-19 (dated by TCRdb to 2020 to 2021). The library relied on the immunoSEQ multiplex PCR assay. TCRdb carries this immuneACCESS record with in-frame sequences only. Its versions omit some clonotypes, under half of them owing to an unresolved V gene in the studies checked, with the rest unexplained. Here the sample has 80,000 to 130,000 clones; around 90% occur a single time. The ten largest clones take up more than 5.5% of the sample. Sequencing input: peripheral blood. These receptors were collected from a woman in her sixties or seventies with acute or convalescent COVID-19.

The J gene is TRBJ1-3, the V gene TRBV19, with D possibly being TRBD1 (6 bases). Germline V gives CDR1 LNHDA, CDR2 SQIVND (reference sequence). This CDR3 has 14 residues. V lost 8 bases to trimming and J lost 3 bases, with 14 bases between them. In DNA form, the CDR3 reads TGTGCCAGTGCCTATTCAGGGGTTGGAAACACCATATATTTT. Protein: CASAYSGVGNTIYF.

The chain uses TRBV6-4 and TRBJ1-1; maybe TRBD1 (5 bases). Germline CDR1 is MRHNA and CDR2 is SNTAGT. With 4 bases removed from V and 1 base from J, the gap between germline ends came to 19 bases. This CDR3 is 17 amino acids long. CDR3 sequence: CASSAPRGQGRNTEAFF. Written as DNA, the CDR3 is TGTGCCAGCAGTGCCCCGCGGGGTCAGGGAAGGAACACTGAAGCTTTCTTT.

The gene calls are TRBV7-9 and TRBJ2-1, with D unresolved. CDR1 is SEHNR, CDR2 FQNEAQ, per germline (reference sequence). Deletions cut 5 bases from V and 6 bases from J, with 5 bases between. This CDR3 region has 11 residues. As DNA, the CDR3 is TGTGCCAGCAGCCGCGCCAATGAGCAGTTCTTC. Protein: CASSRANEQFF.

In DNA form, the CDR3 reads TGTGCCAGCAGCCCTTCGTGGTCTAGCGGGGAGACCCAGTACTTC. It yields the protein CASSPSWSSGETQYF. The genes are TRBV4-2 and TRBJ2-5; TRBD2 matches at 8 bases. After removal of 4 bases from V and 5 bases from J, the junction contained 9 bases not matched to a gene. CDR3 length: 15 residues. Germline CDR1 and CDR2: LGHNA and YNFKEQ.

This chain uses TRBV12-3 or TRBV12-4 with TRBJ1-2; D gene ambiguous. There are 13 residues in the CDR3. V was shortened by 4 bases and J by 6 bases, with 12 bases between the two germline ends. CDR3 loop: CASSSHLENGYTF. The CDR3 DNA reads as TGTGCCAGCAGTTCTCACCTGGAGAATGGCTACACCTTC.